Reported below is one TCR beta chain. Its target is not known. The second PCR ran roughly 6 to 11 cycles with a sample-barcoded 5' primer and J-beta primers. TCRdb recomputed calls from the 5' RACE reads with MiXCR, one row per CDR3 protein. The repertoire holds over 950,000 distinct CDR3 sequences, with roughly 50% as singletons. This sample is part of a study of blood T cells in healthy people across ages. Study-wide findings and caveats: A roughly linear age-dependent decrease characterized TCR beta diversity per million T cells.

Trimming pared 6 bases from V and 7 bases from J, leaving 16 bases between. Germline V gene sequence: CDR1 MNHNS, CDR2 SASEGT. This CDR3 has 14 residues. This sequence joins TRBV6-1 and TRBJ2-1, with D maybe TRBD1 (7 bases). The TCR comes from a woman aged 55-69 years in good health. What was sequenced was blood. The CDR3, as DNA: TGTGCCAGCAGGGAGGGGGCCTCCCGGAATGAGCAGTTCTTC. It specifies CASREGASRNEQFF.